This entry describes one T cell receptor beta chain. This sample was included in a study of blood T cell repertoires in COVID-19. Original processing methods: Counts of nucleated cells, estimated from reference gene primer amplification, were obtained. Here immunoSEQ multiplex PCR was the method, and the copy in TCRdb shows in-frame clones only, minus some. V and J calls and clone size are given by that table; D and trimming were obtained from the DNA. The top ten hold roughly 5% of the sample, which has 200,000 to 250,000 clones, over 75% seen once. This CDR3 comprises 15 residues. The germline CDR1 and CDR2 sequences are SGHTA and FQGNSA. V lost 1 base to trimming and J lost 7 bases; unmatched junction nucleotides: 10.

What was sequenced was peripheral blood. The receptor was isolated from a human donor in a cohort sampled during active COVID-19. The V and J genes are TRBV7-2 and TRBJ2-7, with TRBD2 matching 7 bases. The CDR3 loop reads CASSLGEGTPGEQYF. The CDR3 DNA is TGTGCCAGCAGCTTAGGGGAGGGAACCCCGGGGGAGCAGTACTTC.